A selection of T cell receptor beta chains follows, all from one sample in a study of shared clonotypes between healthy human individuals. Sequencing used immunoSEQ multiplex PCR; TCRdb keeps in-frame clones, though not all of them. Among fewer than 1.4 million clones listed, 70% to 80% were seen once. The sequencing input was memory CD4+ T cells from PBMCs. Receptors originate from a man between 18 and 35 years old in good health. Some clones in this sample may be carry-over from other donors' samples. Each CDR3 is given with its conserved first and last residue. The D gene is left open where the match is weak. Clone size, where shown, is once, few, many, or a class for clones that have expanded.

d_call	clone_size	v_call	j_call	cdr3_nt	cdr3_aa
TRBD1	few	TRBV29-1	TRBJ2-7	TGCAGCGTTGCCTTCAGGGGGACGACCTACGAGCAGTACTTC	CSVAFRGTTYEQYF
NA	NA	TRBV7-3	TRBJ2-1	TGTGCCAGCAGCTTTCCAGGTGTCGATGAGCAGTTCTTC	CASSFPGVDEQFF
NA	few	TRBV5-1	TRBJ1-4	TGCGCCAGCAGCACCGGGACGGCGACAACTAATGAAAAACTGTTTTTT	CASSTGTATTNEKLFF
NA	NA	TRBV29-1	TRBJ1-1	TGCAGCGTCATACAGGGAGAGGTTGGAGCTTTCTTT	CSVIQGEVGAFF
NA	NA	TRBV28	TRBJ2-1	TGTGCCAGCAGTAGCCGGGACCCCATCTTTGAGCAGTTCTTC	CASSSRDPIFEQFF
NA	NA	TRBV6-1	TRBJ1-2	TGTGCCAGCAGTGAATCGGCAGGGTCCTATGGCTACACCTTC	CASSESAGSYGYTF
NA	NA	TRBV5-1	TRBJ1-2	TGCGCCAGCAGCGGGGTGGGCTATGGCTACACCTTC	CASSGVGYGYTF
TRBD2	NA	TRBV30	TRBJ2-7	TGTGCCTGGAGTGTACTCTCCAGCGGGAGGGCCTACGAGCAGTACTTC	CAWSVLSSGRAYEQYF
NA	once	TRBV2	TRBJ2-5	TGTGCCAGCAGTGGCGGGCTAGAAGAGACCCAGTACTTC	CASSGGLEETQYF
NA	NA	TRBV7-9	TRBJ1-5	TGTGCCAGCAGCTTATGGGACGGAGACCTCTTGAATCAGCCCCAGCATTTT	CASSLWDGDLLNQPQHF
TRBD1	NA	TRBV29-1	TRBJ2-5	TGCAGCGTATCCGGGACAGGGGTGGAGACCCAGTACTTC	CSVSGTGVETQYF
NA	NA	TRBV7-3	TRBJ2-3	TGTGCCAGCAGCTTATCAGGGACGGGCACAGATACGCAGTATTTT	CASSLSGTGTDTQYF
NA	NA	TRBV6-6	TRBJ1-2	TGTGCCAGCAGCCCCGGGCGTGGCTACACCTTC	CASSPGRGYTF
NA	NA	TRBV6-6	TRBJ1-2	TGTGCCAGCAGTCCCCCCGGAAGGGGCTATGGCTACACCTTC	CASSPPGRGYGYTF
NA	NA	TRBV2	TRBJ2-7	TGTGCCAGTAACCCCCAATTGCCTTCCTACGAGCAGTACTTC	CASNPQLPSYEQYF
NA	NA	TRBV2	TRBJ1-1	TGTGCCAGCAGGACATCGACATTTAAATGGCGGCGGAACACTGAAGCTTTCTTT	CASRTSTFKWRRNTEAFF
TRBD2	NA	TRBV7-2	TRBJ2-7	TGTGCCAGCAGCCTCGGACTAGCGGGAAACTCCTACGAGCAGTACTTC	CASSLGLAGNSYEQYF
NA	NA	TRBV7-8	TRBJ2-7	TGTGCCAGCAGCTTAGTTGTGCTTTACGAGCAGTACTTC	CASSLVVLYEQYF
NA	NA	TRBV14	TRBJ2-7	TGTGCCAGCAGTCCACGACGGTTATACTCCTACGAGCAGTACTTC	CASSPRRLYSYEQYF
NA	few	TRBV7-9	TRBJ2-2	TGTGCCAGCAGCCTACTAGGCGGAGGGCTGTTTTTT	CASSLLGGGLFF
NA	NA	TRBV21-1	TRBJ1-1	TGTGCCAGCGTCCGGACAGGGGATTTGGGCACTGAAGCTTTCTTT	CASVRTGDLGTEAFF
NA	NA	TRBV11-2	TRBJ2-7	TGTGCCAGCAGCTTAGATCTCGGGAGCTCCTACGAGCAGTACTTC	CASSLDLGSSYEQYF
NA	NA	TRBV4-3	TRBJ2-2	TGCGCCAGCAGCCAAGTACTAGGATACACCGGGGAGCTGTTTTTT	CASSQVLGYTGELFF
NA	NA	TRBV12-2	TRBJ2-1	TGTGCAAGTCGCCCTGAAACGGAGAATGAGCAGTTCTTC	CASRPETENEQFF
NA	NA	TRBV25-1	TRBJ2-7	TGTGCCAGCAGTGAATTCACAGCCTCCTACGAGCAGTACTTC	CASSEFTASYEQYF
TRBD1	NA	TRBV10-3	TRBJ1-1	TGTGCCACGGGAAGAGGAGGGGGCACAACTAACACTGAAGCTTTCTTT	CATGRGGGTTNTEAFF
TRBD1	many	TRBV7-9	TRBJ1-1	TGTGCCAGCAGCCCTTGGGGACAGGGGGACACTGAAGCTTTCTTT	CASSPWGQGDTEAFF
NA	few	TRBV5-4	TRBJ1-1	TGTGCCAGCAGCTTGGCGTCTTGGCAGGGCAAAGACGAAGCTTTCTTT	CASSLASWQGKDEAFF
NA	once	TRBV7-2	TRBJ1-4	TGTGCCAGCAGCTTAGTACCGGGGGGCGAAAAACTGTTTTTT	CASSLVPGGEKLFF
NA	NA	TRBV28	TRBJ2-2	TGTGCCAGCAGTGTAAGCGCCACCGGGGAGCTGTTTTTT	CASSVSATGELFF
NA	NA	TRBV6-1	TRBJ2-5	TGTGCCAGCAGTGATCTAGGGGCGCGGTTGAGGTTGGAGACCCAGTACTTC	CASSDLGARLRLETQYF
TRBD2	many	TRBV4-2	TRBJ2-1	TGTGCCAGCAGCCAAGGGCTAGCGGGAGTTAATGAGCAGTTCTTC	CASSQGLAGVNEQFF
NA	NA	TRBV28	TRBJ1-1	TGTGCCAGCAGTCAATCAGGGGCCGGCACTGAAGCTTTCTTT	CASSQSGAGTEAFF
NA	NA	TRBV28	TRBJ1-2	TGTGCCAGCAGTTTAGGGGCTAGCTATGGCTACACCTTC	CASSLGASYGYTF
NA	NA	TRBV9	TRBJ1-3	TGTGCCAGCAGCCCTCGGGAGGGCTACACCATATATTTT	CASSPREGYTIYF
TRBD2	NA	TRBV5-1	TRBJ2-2	TGCGCCAGCAGCTTAGTAGCGGGAGGGACCGGGGAGCTGTTTTTT	CASSLVAGGTGELFF
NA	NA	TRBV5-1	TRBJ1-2	TGCGCCAGCAACCTACAGGGAGGAGAATATGGCTACACCTTC	CASNLQGGEYGYTF
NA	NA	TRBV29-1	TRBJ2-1	TGCAGCGTTGAAGAGGAATTGTTGATCAAGAATGAGCAGTTCTTC	CSVEEELLIKNEQFF
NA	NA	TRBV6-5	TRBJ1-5	TGTGCCAGCAGTTATGGTGTGGGGCTAGGTCAGCCCCAGCATTTT	CASSYGVGLGQPQHF
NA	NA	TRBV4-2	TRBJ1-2	TGTGCCAGCAGCCCGGGCCTTGCATACGGCTACACCTTC	CASSPGLAYGYTF